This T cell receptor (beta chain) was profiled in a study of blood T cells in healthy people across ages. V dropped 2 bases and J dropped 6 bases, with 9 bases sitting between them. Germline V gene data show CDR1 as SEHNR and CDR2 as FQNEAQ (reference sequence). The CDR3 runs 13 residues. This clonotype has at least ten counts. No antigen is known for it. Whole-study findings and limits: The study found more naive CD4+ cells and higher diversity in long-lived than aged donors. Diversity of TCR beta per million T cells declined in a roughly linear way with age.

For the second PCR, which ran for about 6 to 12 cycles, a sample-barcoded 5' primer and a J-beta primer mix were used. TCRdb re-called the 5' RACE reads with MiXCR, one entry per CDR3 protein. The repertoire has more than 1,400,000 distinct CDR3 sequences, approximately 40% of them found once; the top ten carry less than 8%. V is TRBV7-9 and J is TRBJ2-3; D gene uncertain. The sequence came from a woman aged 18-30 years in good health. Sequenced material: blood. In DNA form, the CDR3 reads TGTGCCAGCAGCTTACCCCCGGTGGATACGCAGTATTTT. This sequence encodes CASSLPPVDTQYF.